These T cell receptor beta chains were read from a single sample in a study of blood T cell repertoires in COVID-19. Only in-frame clones appear in the TCRdb table, and some are missing; sequencing was by immunoSEQ multiplex PCR. The sample holds just over 50,000 clones, roughly 90% seen once. Sequenced material: peripheral blood. These receptors all stem from a human donor with active COVID-19. The donor label of this sample is uncertain. CDR3s leave out the opening cysteine and the closing phenylalanine or tryptophan. The D gene is left open where the match is weak.

V gene	J gene	D gene	CDR3 protein
TRBV5-1	TRBJ1-4	-	ASSLTGNNEKLF
TRBV19	TRBJ2-5	-	ASSMGGRVQETQY
TRBV12-3/TRBV12-4	TRBJ2-7	-	ASSPWSGEQY
TRBV4-2	TRBJ1-2	TRBD1	ASSQEQGFNYGYT
TRBV24-1	TRBJ1-3	-	AASRGSGNTIY
TRBV5-4	TRBJ2-5	TRBD2	ASSWGLLAGAQETQY
TRBV3-1/TRBV3-2	TRBJ2-6	TRBD1	ARWTGGCGANVLT
TRBV4-2	TRBJ2-2	TRBD2	ASSRLAGETNTGELF
TRBV7-3	TRBJ2-2	-	ASSLGWSGGELF
TRBV5-1	TRBJ2-7	TRBD1	ASSRGQGAARSSYEQY
TRBV7-9	TRBJ1-1	-	ASSLGGMGPRAF
TRBV6-1	TRBJ1-5	-	ASSEARRSGNQPQH
TRBV6-5	TRBJ2-5	TRBD1	ASRPPGTGSQY
TRBV6-5	TRBJ1-2	-	ASSYAGHPNYGYT
TRBV5-1	TRBJ1-4	-	ASSLHTNEKLF
TRBV7-8	TRBJ2-7	-	ASSLGTPSGEQY
TRBV9	TRBJ2-2	TRBD2	ASSAPMPAGSNTGELF
TRBV6-6	TRBJ1-1	-	ASSYSGGNTEAF
TRBV5-6	TRBJ2-7	TRBD1	ASSPDRGSSYEQY
TRBV18	TRBJ2-1	TRBD2	ASSRYLAGGNYNEQF
TRBV4-2	TRBJ2-1	TRBD1	ASSQVSFSFGDRGYNEQF
TRBV4-3	TRBJ2-3	-	ASSQRFTAADTQY
TRBV19	TRBJ1-4	TRBD1	ASSIIGQGNEKLF
TRBV27	TRBJ2-3	-	ASKDSQVSTDTQY
TRBV5-4	TRBJ1-2	-	ASSPNRRGDGYT
TRBV19	TRBJ2-5	TRBD1	ASTPDRVLKTQY
TRBV4-2	TRBJ2-2	-	ASSQAWDTVTGELF
TRBV6-5	TRBJ2-7	TRBD1	ASRGPGQGAYEQY
TRBV10-3	TRBJ1-1	-	ATARTVLNTEAF
TRBV6-5	TRBJ1-4	TRBD1	ASSPGQGREKLF
TRBV4-2	TRBJ2-5	TRBD2	ASSLQWGGYLGYQETQY
TRBV6-1	TRBJ2-2	-	ASSDEPGWANTGELF
TRBV5-1	TRBJ2-1	TRBD2	ASRPSGGNEQF
TRBV7-9	TRBJ2-5	TRBD2	ASSLSRRLAGGQETQY
TRBV5-4	TRBJ1-4	TRBD1	ASSLWTQGASEKLF